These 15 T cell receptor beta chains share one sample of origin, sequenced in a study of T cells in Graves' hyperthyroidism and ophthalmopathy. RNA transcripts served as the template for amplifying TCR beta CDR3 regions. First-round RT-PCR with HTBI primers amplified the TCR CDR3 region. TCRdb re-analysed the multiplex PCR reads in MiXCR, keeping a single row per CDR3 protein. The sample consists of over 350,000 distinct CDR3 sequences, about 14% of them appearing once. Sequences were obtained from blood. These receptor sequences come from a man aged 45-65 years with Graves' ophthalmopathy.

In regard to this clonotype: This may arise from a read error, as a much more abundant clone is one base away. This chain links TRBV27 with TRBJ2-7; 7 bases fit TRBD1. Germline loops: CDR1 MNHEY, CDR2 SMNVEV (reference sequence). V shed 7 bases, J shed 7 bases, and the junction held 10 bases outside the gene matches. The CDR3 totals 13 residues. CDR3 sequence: CASTQIGGSEQYF. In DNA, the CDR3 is TGTGCCAGCACCCAAATAGGGGGCAGTGAGCAGTACTTC.

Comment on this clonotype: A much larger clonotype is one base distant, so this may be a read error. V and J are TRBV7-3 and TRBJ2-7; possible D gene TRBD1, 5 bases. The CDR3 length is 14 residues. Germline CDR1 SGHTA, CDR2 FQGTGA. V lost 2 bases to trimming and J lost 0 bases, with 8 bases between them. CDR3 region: CASSLDSHSYEQYF. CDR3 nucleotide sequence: TGTGCCAGCAGCTTAGACAGTCACTCCTACGAGCAGTACTTC.

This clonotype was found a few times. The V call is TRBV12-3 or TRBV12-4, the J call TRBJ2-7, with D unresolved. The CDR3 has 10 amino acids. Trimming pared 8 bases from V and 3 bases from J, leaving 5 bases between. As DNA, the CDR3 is TGTGCCAGCGCAGGCTACGAGCAGTACTTC. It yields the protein CASAGYEQYF.

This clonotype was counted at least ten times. The CDR3, as DNA: TGTGCCAGTAGTATTAGATTGCTGCCTAGCGGGAGCAGTGAGCAGTTCTTC. Amino acids: CASSIRLLPSGSSEQFF. The V call is TRBV19, the J call TRBJ2-1, with 10 bases fitting TRBD2. CDR1 LNHDA and CDR2 SQIVND come from the germline V gene (reference sequence). The trim removed 3 bases at V and 9 bases at J, leaving 14 bases unmatched. The CDR3 length is 17 residues.

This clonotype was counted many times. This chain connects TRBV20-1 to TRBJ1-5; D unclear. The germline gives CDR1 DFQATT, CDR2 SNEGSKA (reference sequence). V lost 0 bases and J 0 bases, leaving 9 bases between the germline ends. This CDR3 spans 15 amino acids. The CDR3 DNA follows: TGCAGTGCTAGAGACATCGATTATAGCAATCAGCCCCAGCATTTT. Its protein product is CSARDIDYSNQPQHF.

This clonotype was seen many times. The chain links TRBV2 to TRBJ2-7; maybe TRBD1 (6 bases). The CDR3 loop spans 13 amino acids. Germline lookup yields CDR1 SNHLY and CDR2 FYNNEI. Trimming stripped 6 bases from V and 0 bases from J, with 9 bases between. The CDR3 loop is CASRDSNSYEQYF. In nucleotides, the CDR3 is TGTGCCAGCAGGGACAGTAACTCCTACGAGCAGTACTTC.

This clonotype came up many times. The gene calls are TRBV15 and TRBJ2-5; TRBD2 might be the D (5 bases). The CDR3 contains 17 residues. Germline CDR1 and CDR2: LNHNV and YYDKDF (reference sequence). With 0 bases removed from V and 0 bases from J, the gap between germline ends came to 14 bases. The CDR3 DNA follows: TGTGCCACCAGCAGAGATGTAGGGCTTAGCGACCAAGAGACCCAGTACTTC. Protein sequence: CATSRDVGLSDQETQYF.

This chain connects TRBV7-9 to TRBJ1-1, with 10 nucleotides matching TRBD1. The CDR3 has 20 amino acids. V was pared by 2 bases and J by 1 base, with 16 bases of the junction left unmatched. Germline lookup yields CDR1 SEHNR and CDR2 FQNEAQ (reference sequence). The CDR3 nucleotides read TGTGCCAGCAGCTTAATACCCGGGACAGGGGAGTCTACTCCGAACACTGAAGCTTTCTTT. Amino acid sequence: CASSLIPGTGESTPNTEAFF. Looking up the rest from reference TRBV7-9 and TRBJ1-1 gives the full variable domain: DTGVSQNPRHKITKRGQNVTFRCDPISEHNRLYWYRQTLGQGPEFLTYFQNEAQLEKSRLLSDRFSAERPKGSFSTLEIQRTEQGDSAMYLCASSLIPGTGESTPNTEAFFGQGTRLTVV.

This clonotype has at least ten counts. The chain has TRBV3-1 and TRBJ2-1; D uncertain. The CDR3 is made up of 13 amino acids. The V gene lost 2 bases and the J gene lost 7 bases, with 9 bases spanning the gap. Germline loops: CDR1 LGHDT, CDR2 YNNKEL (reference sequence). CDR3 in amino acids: CASSQRRLNEQFF. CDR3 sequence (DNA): TGTGCCAGCAGCCAAAGGCGGCTGAATGAGCAGTTCTTC.

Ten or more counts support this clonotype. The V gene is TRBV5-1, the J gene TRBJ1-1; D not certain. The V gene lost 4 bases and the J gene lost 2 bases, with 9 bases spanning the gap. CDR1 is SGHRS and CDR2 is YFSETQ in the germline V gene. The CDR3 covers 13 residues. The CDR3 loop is CASSLWRNTEAFF. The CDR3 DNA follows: TGCGCCAGCAGCCTTTGGAGAAACACTGAAGCTTTCTTT.

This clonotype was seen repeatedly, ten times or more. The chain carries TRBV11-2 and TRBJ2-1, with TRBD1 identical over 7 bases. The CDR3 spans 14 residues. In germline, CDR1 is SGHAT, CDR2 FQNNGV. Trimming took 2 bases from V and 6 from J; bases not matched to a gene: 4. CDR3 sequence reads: CASSLLGTANEQFF. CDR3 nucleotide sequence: TGTGCCAGCAGCTTACTTGGGACAGCCAATGAGCAGTTCTTC.

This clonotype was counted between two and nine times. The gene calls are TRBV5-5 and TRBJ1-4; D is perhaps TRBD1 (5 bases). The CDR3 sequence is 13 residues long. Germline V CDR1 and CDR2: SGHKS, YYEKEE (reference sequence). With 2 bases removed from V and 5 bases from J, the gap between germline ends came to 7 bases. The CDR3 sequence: CASSLRQNEKLFF. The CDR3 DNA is TGTGCCAGCAGCTTACGACAGAATGAAAAACTGTTTTTT. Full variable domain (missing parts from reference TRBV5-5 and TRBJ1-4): DAGVTQSPTHLIKTRGQQVTLRCSPISGHKSVSWYQQVLGQGPQFIFQYYEKEERGRGNFPDRFSARQFPNYSSELNVNALLLGDSALYLCASSLRQNEKLFFGSGTQLSVL.

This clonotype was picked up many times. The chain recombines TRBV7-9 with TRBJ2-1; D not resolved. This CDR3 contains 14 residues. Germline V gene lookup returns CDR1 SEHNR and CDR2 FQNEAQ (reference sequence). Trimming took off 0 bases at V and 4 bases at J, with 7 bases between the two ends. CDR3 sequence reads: CASSLAPDYNEQFF. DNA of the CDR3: TGTGCCAGCAGCTTAGCCCCAGATTACAATGAGCAGTTCTTC.

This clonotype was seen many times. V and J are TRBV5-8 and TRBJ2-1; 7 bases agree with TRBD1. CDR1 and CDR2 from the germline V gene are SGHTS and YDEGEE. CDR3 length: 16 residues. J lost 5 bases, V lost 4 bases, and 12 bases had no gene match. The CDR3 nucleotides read TGTGCCAGCAGCCAGGGTGACAGGGCGGTCCACAATGAGCAGTTCTTC. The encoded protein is CASSQGDRAVHNEQFF.

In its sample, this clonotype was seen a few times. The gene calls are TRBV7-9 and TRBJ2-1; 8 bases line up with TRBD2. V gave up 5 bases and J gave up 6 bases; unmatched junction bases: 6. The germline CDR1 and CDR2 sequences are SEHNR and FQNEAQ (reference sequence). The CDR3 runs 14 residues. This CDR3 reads CASSSRTSRNEQFF. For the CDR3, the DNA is TGTGCCAGCAGCAGCCGGACTAGCCGCAATGAGCAGTTCTTC.